This TCR beta chain was found in a study of cytomegalovirus exposure and HLA in healthy donors (dated by TCRdb to 2016 to 2017). For context, the study as a whole: An earlier analysis of about 530 of the donors reported approximately 300 Gb of sequence data and roughly 120 million unique TCR beta sequences obtained from about 200 million T cells. Using immunosequencing, the study profiled T cell repertoires from some 670 subjects and related those repertoires to cytomegalovirus serostatus. The study aimed to test whether signatures of past pathogen exposure could be identified by cataloging public T cell receptors. Of the 300 to 500 genotyped donors, approximately 80% were placed in the genetic ancestry cluster associated with self-reported Caucasian donors. Alongside the repertoire data, information on donor age, sex, ethnicity and CMV serostatus was compiled. Because of strong linkage in the cohort, roughly five DR-DQ haplotypes were treated as single units for association and clustering. The number of donors typed differed by locus, with 629-630 for A, B, C, DRB1 and DQB1, roughly 520 for DQA1, some 570 for DPA1, and around 460 for DPB1. An early release that covered about 600 HLA-typed donors contained approximately 300 gigabases of sequencing data and 75 million to 100 million unique TCR sequences. Among 300 to 500 genotyped donors of the cohort, an average of around 220,000 unique TCR beta nucleotide sequences was sequenced per donor, of which roughly 18% were non-productive. Along with the 666-subject first cohort, a separate validation cohort of around 120 different subjects was used. Genome-wide SNP genotypes for about 65% of the 666 donors were used in a later genetic analysis, which treated that subset as a discovery cohort. The later analysis used no new phenotypic data to find candidate immune exposures, relying instead on TCR beta sequences and their occurrence across donors. All discovery cohort repertoires had been generated using a single sequencing platform. To decide whether each TCR beta V gene segment behaved as functional or pseudogenic, an earlier analysis of some 580 of the donors relied on high-throughput TCR beta sequencing. The study combined high-throughput TCR immunosequencing, statistical association of individual TCRs with disease status, and machine learning to predict cytomegalovirus infection status. Both class I and class II loci were covered by HLA typing, at four-digit resolution. A later analysis re-analyzed previously published TCR beta repertoires from 660 or so donors and added high-resolution HLA genotyping to study TCR occurrence patterns.

The cohort was made up of 650 to 700 healthy bone marrow donors. Cohort members were all nominally healthy when sampled, although unrecorded immune exposures were likely present. The donor was CMV seropositive and was included in the group of 270 or so seropositive cohort members. Every donor gave a peripheral blood sample, and the peripheral blood mononuclear cells from that sample were used for TCR beta sequencing. Genomic DNA extraction from the blood cell samples was performed with the Qiagen DNeasy Blood Extraction Kit. The protocol used for the library was the immunoSEQ multiplex PCR assay. A mixture of 60 forward primers for TCR Vbeta segments and 13 reverse primers for TCR Jbeta segments was used in the multiplex PCR. The CDR3 region of rearranged TCR beta genes was amplified from genomic DNA by a multiplex PCR assay. The amplified TCR beta libraries were sequenced on the Illumina HiSeq System as 87-base-pair reads. As for the original processing: Across the roughly 600 repertoires, a later analysis counted 80 million or so unique TCR beta chains, approximately 12 million of which were shared by at least two donors. A nearest-neighbor algorithm error-corrected the raw reads and collapsed the reads into unique sequences, merging closely related sequences to remove PCR and sequencing errors. Alignment of CDR3 sequences to IMGT reference sequences was used to assign V, D and J gene segments. For a sequence to be retained, a match of at least six nucleotides was required to both a V gene segment and a J gene segment. A rearrangement was called productive if the CDR3 had no stop codons and remained in frame with V and J, and every other rearrangement was called non-productive. CDR3 was defined according to IMGT convention as the region running from the second conserved V-encoded cysteine to the conserved J-encoded phenylalanine. Sequences without an unambiguous match to a single V gene segment were excluded from the earlier analysis of several hundred of the donors. An earlier analysis of 500 to 700 of the donors classified V segments as functional when productive rearrangements were above 56.7% and as segregating when the standard deviation between donors was above 5%. A statistical classification framework was built for diagnosing cytomegalovirus status from the catalog of TCR beta chain sequences. In a later analysis, TCR nucleotide sequences were compared against IMGT/GENE-DB human TR gene sequences so that V and J genes could be assigned. The TCRdist pipeline was used in a later analysis to assign CDR3 sequences and most-parsimonious VDJ recombination scenarios. In a later analysis, each TCR beta chain was defined by its CDR3 amino acid sequence together with its V-gene family, and reads without a unique V-gene family were excluded. A later analysis removed several hundred highly shared, low-generation-probability nucleotide sequences to deal with suspected cross-contamination and a sequencing artifact. In a later analysis, a clonal expansion index for each public chain was calculated from normalized within-repertoire ranks of inferred template counts. In a later analysis, generation probabilities were computed with a VDJ recombination model fitted to out-of-frame rearrangements, and the resulting probabilities were checked against IGoR. In a later analysis, hypergeometric tests were used to score TCR-TCR, TCR-HLA and TCR-CMV co-occurrence, with a repertoire-size bias correction applied to TCR pairs. A later analysis estimated false discovery rates by permuting HLA or CMV assignments 20 times. In a later analysis, co-occurring TCRs were grouped with DBSCAN, and TCRdist sequence similarity was added when clustering was performed within HLA-allele-positive subsets. Co-occurrence clustering excluded repertoires with fewer than 30,000 or more than 120,000 public chains, plus five with anomalous nucleotide sharing. The table comes from immuneACCESS by way of TCRdb, which keeps in-frame sequences with V and J called. Part of the clones is missing from these tables; in studies checked, under half for an unresolved V gene and the rest for unknown reasons. The V and J calls and clone size come from that table; D and trimming were worked out from the DNA. This sample has tens of thousands of clones in its table, and approximately 70% of those were observed once. The ten largest clonotypes hold roughly a fifth of the sample.

Broader findings and caveats from the paper: Cytomegalovirus status was reported to be diagnosed by the classifier with high specificity and sensitivity in both the original and validation cohorts. In a later analysis, the rate of TCR association differed among HLA loci, with DRB1 alleles having the most associated TCRs and HLA-C alleles having the fewest. It was suggested by the authors that the approach could potentially be generalized to other disease states and immunological phenotypes. Correlated functional status among segregating V segments might reflect linkage disequilibrium, but an unknown experimental factor could not be ruled out. Assigning TCR associations to individual alleles was difficult when HLA alleles, especially DR and DQ, strongly co-occurred. The only immune exposure information available for the cohort was CMV serostatus. According to a later analysis, most CMV-associated TCR beta chains appeared to be HLA-restricted, and the HLA associations seemed to be driven largely by CMV exposure. In a later analysis, HLA-associated TCR beta chains showed more clonal expansion and lower generation probabilities than non-associated chains that were equally common. The presence/absence analyses assumed that sequencing depth was roughly uniform across donors, and that assumption may not be true. Because HLA typing was unavailable for some donors at each locus, only the typed subset was used in association tests. An association between a missense DCLRE1C variant and V-gene and J-gene trimming of TCR beta chains was found in a later genetic analysis and replicated in an independent cohort. The study gave a list of about 150 TCR beta chains associated with cytomegalovirus. The cohort was sequenced for TCR beta chains only, and without alpha or paired-chain data the features that could be detected were limited. In a later genetic analysis, fewer N-insertions in productive TCRs were reported among donors in an Asian-associated ancestry cluster than the roughly 640-donor mean. Some IMGT-functional V segments, including TRBV6-2 and TRBV6-3, could not be told apart with the 87-base-pair reads, so those segments were excluded. The earlier analysis of nearly 600 of the donors excluded fewer than 20 rarely observed V segments, including chromosome 9 orphons, because counts were too low. The sequencing pipeline was judged likely to have produced a cluster of highly shared sequence variants as a technical artifact. In an earlier analysis of around 600 of the donors, most TCR beta V segments appeared in productive rearrangements about 87% or about 30% of the time, broadly matching IMGT annotations. According to a later analysis, parvovirus B19, influenza, CMV and Epstein-Barr virus appeared linked to several top co-occurrence clusters. At a false discovery rate of 0.05, a later analysis linked 15,000 to 20,000 TCR beta sequences to specific HLA alleles. A further reported finding was that TCR beta sequences accurately predicted the HLA-A and HLA-B alleles for most subjects in the first cohort. While some public TCRs were present in many individuals, most TCR sequences turned up only very rarely across donors. Three of the identified cytomegalovirus-associated TCR beta chains were confirmed in vitro to be specific for cytomegalovirus antigens.

Inclusive of the bounding cysteine and phenylalanine, the CDR3 is 14 residues long. Only CDR3 DNA is held: 42 bases, read in frame from base 1. The germline V gene encodes CDR1 PRHDT and CDR2 FYEKMQ (reference sequence). From V the trimming removes 6 bases and from J it removes 6 bases, while the gene matches leave 10 bases of the junction unaccounted for. Points on this clone: The target of this receptor is not known. Per-nucleotide qualities are absent, and no much larger clonotype sits a single base away.

The sequence was obtained from a woman in her fifties or sixties in good health and CMV-seropositive. The material sequenced was PBMCs. The receptor chain draws on TRBV13 and TRBJ1-2, with 7 bases matching TRBD1. The DNA sequence reads TGTGCCAGCAGGCGACAGGGCCGCGAGCATGGCTACACCTTC. It encodes CASRRQGREHGYTF.